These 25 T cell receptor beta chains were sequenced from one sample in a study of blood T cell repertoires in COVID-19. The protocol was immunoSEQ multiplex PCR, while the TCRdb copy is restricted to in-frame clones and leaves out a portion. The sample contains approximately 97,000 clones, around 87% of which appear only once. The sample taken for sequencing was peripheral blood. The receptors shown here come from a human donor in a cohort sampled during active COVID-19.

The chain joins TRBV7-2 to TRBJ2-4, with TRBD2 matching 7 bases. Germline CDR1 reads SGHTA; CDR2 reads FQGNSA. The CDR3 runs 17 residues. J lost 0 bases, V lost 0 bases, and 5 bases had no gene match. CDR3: CASSLAQAGLAKNIQYF. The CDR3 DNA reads TGTGCCAGCAGCTTAGCGCAAGCGGGACTAGCCAAAAACATTCAGTACTTC.

The CDR3 is CASSFVGGAYEQYF. The CDR3, as DNA: TGTGCCAGCAGTTTCGTCGGGGGGGCCTACGAGCAGTACTTC. V and J are TRBV28 and TRBJ2-7, with 8 bases matching TRBD2. The junction had 3 bases not matched to a gene; V was cut back by 3 bases and J by 2 bases. Germline V gene data show CDR1 as MDHEN and CDR2 as SYDVKM. This CDR3 spans 14 amino acids.

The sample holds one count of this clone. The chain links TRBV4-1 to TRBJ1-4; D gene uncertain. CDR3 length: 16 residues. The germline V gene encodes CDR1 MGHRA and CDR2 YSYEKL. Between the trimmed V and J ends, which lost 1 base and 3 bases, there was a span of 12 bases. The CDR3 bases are TGCGCCAGCAGCCAAGCCTCGGGGAGACCTAATGAAAAACTGTTTTTT. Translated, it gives CASSQASGRPNEKLFF.

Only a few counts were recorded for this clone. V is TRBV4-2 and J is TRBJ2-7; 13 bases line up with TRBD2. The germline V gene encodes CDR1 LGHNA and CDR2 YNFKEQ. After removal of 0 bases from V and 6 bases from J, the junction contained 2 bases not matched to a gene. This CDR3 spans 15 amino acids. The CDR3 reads CASSQETSGRAEQYF. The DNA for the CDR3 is TGTGCCAGCAGCCAAGAAACTAGCGGGAGGGCCGAGCAGTACTTC.

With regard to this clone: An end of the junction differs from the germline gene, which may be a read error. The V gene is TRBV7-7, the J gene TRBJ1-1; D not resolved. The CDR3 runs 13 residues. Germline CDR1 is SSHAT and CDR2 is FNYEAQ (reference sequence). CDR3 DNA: TGTGCTAGCAGTCTAACGGGGAACACTGAAGCTTTCTTT. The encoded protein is CASSLTGNTEAFF. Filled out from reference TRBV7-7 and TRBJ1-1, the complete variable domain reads GAGVSQSPRYKVTKRGQDVTLRCDPISSHATLYWYQQALGQGPEFLTYFNYEAQPDKSGLPSDRFSAERPEGSISTLTIQRTEQRDSAMYRCASSLTGNTEAFFGQGTRLTVV.

The DNA of the CDR3 is TGTGCCAGCACGTCTAGCGGGAGGGCTAATGAGCAGTTCTTC. Protein: CASTSSGRANEQFF. This chain connects TRBV28 to TRBJ2-1, with TRBD2 identical over 12 bases. This CDR3 comprises 14 residues. Germline assignment: CDR1 MDHEN and CDR2 SYDVKM. V lost 7 bases and J lost 7; bases outside the gene matches: 5. The complete variable domain, with remaining parts taken from reference TRBV28 and TRBJ2-1, reads DVKVTQSSRYLVKRTGEKVFLECVQDMDHENMFWYRQDPGLGLRLIYFSYDVKMKEKGDIPEGYSVSREKKERFSLILESASTNQTSMYLCASTSSGRANEQFFGPGTRLTVL.

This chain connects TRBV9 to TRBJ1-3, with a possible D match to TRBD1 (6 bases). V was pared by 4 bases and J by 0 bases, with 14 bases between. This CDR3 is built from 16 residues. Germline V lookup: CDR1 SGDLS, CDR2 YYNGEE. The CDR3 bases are TGTGCCAGCAGCACTAACTACAGGGACTCTGGAAACACCATATATTTT. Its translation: CASSTNYRDSGNTIYF.

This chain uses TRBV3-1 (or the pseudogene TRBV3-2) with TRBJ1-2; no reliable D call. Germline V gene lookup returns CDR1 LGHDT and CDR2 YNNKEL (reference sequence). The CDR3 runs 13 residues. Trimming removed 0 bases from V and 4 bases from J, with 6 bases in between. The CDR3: CASSQDSVYGYTF. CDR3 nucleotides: TGTGCCAGCAGCCAAGACTCGGTCTATGGCTACACCTTC.

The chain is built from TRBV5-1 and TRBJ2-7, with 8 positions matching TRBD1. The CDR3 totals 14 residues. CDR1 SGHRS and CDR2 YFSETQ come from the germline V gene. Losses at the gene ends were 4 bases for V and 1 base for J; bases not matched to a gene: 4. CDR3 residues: CASSLTGDSYEQYF. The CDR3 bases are TGCGCCAGCAGCCTGACAGGGGATTCCTACGAGCAGTACTTC. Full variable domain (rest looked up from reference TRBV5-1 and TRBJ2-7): KAGVTQTPRYLIKTRGQQVTLSCSPISGHRSVSWYQQTPGQGLQFLFEYFSETQRNKGNFPGRFSGRQFSNSRSEMNVSTLELGDSALYLCASSLTGDSYEQYFGPGTRLTVT.

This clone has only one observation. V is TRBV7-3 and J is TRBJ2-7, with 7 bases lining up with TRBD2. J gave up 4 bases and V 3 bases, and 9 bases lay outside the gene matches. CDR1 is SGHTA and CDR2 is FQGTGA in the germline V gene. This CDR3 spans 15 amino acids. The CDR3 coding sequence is TGTGCCAGCAGCTTCAAATTAGCGGGTGAGTACGAGCAGTACTTC. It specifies CASSFKLAGEYEQYF.

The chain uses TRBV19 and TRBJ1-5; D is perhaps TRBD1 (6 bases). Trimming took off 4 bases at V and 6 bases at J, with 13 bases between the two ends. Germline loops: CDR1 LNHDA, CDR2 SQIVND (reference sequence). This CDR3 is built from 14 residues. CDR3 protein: CASSSQGNGQPQHF. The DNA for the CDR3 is TGTGCCAGTAGTAGTCAGGGGAATGGTCAGCCCCAGCATTTT. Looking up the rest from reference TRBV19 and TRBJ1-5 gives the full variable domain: DGGITQSPKYLFRKEGQNVTLSCEQNLNHDAMYWYRQDPGQGLRLIYYSQIVNDFQKGDIAEGYSVSREKKESFPLTVTSAQKNPTAFYLCASSSQGNGQPQHFGDGTRLSIL.

This CDR3 is CASSLRLTAGETQYF. The CDR3 coding sequence is TGTGCCAGCAGCTTACGTCTGACAGCTGGAGAGACCCAGTACTTC. This chain joins TRBV7-6 and TRBJ2-5; D perhaps matches TRBD1 (5 bases). Germline V gene data show CDR1 as SGHVS and CDR2 as FNYEAQ. Trimming removed 2 bases from V and 4 bases from J, with 14 bases in between. CDR3 length: 15 residues.

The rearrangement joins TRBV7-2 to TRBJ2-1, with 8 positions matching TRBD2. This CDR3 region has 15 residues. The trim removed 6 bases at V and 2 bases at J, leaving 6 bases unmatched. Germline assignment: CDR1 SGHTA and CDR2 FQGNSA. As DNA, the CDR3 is TGTGCCAGCAGTCTAACTAGCGGCGCCTACAATGAGCAGTTCTTC. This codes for CASSLTSGAYNEQFF.

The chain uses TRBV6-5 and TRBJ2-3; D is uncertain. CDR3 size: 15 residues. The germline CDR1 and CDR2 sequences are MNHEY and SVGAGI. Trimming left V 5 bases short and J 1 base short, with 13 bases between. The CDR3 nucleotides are TGTGCCAGCAGTCGGATCATACGGGGCACAGATACGCAGTATTTT. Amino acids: CASSRIIRGTDTQYF.

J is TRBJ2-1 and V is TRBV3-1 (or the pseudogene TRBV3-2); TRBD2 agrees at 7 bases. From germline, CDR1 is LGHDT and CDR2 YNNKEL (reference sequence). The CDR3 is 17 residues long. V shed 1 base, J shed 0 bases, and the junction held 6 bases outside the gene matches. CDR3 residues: CASSQAGGIRSYNEQFF. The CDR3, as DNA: TGTGCCAGCAGCCAAGCGGGAGGAATCCGCTCCTACAATGAGCAGTTCTTC.

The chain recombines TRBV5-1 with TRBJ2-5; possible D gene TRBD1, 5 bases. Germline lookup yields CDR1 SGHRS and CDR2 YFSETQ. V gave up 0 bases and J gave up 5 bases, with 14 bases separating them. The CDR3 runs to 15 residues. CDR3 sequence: CASSLEPDMAETQYF. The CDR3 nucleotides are TGCGCCAGCAGCTTGGAGCCGGACATGGCCGAGACCCAGTACTTC.

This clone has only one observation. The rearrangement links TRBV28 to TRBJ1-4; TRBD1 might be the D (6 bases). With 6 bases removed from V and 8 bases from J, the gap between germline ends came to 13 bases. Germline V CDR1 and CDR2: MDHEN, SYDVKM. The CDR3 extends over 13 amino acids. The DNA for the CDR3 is TGTGCCAGCAGGTGGGGGGGCTTGGAAAAACTGTTTTTT. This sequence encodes CASRWGGLEKLFF.

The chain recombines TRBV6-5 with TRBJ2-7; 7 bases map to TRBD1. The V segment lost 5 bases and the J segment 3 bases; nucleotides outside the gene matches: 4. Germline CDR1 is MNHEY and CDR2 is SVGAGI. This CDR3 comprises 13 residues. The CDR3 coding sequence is TGTGCCAGCAGTCGGGACAGCTTCTACGAGCAGTACTTC. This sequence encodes CASSRDSFYEQYF.

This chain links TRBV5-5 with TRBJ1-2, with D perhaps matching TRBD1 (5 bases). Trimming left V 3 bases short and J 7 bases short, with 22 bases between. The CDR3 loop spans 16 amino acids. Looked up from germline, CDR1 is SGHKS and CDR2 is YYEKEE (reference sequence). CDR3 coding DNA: TGTGCCAGCAGCTCCCCCATGGGGCAGGGCTTGGGTGGCTACACCTTC. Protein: CASSSPMGQGLGGYTF.

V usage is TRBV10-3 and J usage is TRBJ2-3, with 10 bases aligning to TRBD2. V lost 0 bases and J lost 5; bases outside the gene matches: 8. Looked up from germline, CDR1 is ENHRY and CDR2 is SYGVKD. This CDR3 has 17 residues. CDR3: CAISESTSGRARDTQYF. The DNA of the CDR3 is TGTGCCATCAGTGAGTCAACCAGCGGGAGGGCGAGAGATACGCAGTATTTT.

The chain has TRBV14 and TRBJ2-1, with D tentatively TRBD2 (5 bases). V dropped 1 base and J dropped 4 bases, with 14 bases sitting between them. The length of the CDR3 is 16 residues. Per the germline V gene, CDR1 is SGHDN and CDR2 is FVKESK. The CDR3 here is CASSQGRGLWYNEQFF. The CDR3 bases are TGTGCCAGCAGCCAAGGTCGCGGGTTGTGGTACAATGAGCAGTTCTTC. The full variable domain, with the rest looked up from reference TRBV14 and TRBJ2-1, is EAGVTQFPSHSVIEKGQTVTLRCDPISGHDNLYWYRRVMGKEIKFLLHFVKESKQDESGMPNNRFLAERTGGTYSTLKVQPAELEDSGVYFCASSQGRGLWYNEQFFGPGTRLTVL.

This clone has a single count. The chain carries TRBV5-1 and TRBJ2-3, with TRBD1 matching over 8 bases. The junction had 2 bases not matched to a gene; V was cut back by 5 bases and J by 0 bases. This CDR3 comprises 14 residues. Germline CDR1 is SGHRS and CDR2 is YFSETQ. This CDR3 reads CASRQGVSTDTQYF. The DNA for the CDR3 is TGCGCCAGCAGACAGGGGGTTAGCACAGATACGCAGTATTTT.

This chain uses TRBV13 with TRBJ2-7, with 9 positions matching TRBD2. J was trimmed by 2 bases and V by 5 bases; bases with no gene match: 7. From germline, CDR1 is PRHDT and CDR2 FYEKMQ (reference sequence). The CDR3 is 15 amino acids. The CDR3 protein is CASSHKAGGAYEQYF. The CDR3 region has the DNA TGTGCCAGCAGCCATAAAGCGGGAGGCGCCTACGAGCAGTACTTC.

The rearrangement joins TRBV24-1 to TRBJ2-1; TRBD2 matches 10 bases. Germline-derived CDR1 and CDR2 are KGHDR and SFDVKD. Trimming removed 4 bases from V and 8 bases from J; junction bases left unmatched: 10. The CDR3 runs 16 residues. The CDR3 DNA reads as TGTGCCACCAGTGACTCCGGGACTAGCGCCAGCGATGAGCAGTTCTTC. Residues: CATSDSGTSASDEQFF.

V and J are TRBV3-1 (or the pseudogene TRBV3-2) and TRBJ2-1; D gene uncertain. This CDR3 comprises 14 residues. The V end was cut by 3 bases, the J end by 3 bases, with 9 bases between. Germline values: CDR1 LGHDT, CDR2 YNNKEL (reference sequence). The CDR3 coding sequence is TGTGCCAGCAGCCACCGACTGGACTACAATGAGCAGTTCTTC. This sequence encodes CASSHRLDYNEQFF.